A selection of T cell receptor beta chains follows, all from one sample in a study of blood T cell repertoires in COVID-19. Clones were read by immunoSEQ multiplex PCR, and TCRdb kept only the in-frame ones, dropping some. The sample holds more than 95,000 clones, approximately 90% seen once. The sample taken for sequencing was peripheral blood. The receptors were gathered from a human donor in a cohort sampled during active COVID-19. Both conserved end residues are part of each CDR3. The D gene is left open where the match is weak. Size values are once, few and many counts, or a class for expanded clones, and some rows have none.

V: TRBV19; J: TRBJ2-2; size: .; D: .; CDR3: CASSISGLGTGELFF; DNA: TGTGCCAGTAGTATATCGGGTCTCGGGACCGGGGAGCTGTTTTTT
V: TRBV7-2; J: TRBJ2-1; size: .; D: TRBD2; CDR3: CASSLVKRGPYNEQFF; DNA: TGTGCCAGCAGCTTAGTTAAGCGGGGTCCCTACAATGAGCAGTTCTTC
V: TRBV5-4; J: TRBJ2-2; size: .; D: TRBD1; CDR3: CASSQDRDHTGELFF; DNA: TGTGCCAGCAGCCAGGACAGGGACCACACCGGGGAGCTGTTTTTT
V: TRBV7-9; J: TRBJ2-7; size: .; D: .; CDR3: CASSLGGRSYEQYF; DNA: TGTGCCAGCAGCTTGGGGGGGCGATCCTACGAGCAGTACTTC
V: TRBV28; J: TRBJ1-1; size: .; D: .; CDR3: CASSSADIHTEAFF; DNA: TGTGCCAGCAGTTCCGCGGACATTCACACTGAAGCTTTCTTT
V: TRBV10-1; J: TRBJ2-2; size: .; D: .; CDR3: CASSPDRAGTGELFF; DNA: TGCGCCAGCAGTCCTGACAGGGCGGGGACCGGGGAGCTGTTTTTT
V: TRBV6-5; J: TRBJ2-3; size: once; D: .; CDR3: CASTWASNTDTQYF; DNA: TGTGCCAGCACCTGGGCCAGTAACACAGATACGCAGTATTTT
V: TRBV5-6; J: TRBJ2-1; size: .; D: .; CDR3: CASSSIGEPGVDNEQFF; DNA: TGTGCCAGCAGCTCCATTGGGGAACCGGGAGTTGACAATGAGCAGTTCTTC
V: TRBV2; J: TRBJ1-2; size: .; D: TRBD1; CDR3: CASSVERGLYYGYTF; DNA: TGTGCCAGCAGTGTTGAGAGGGGGCTTTACTATGGCTACACCTTC
V: TRBV2; J: TRBJ2-1; size: .; D: TRBD2; CDR3: CASSAPQGRAGDSEQFF; DNA: TGTGCCAGCAGTGCCCCCCAGGGAAGGGCGGGAGACTCTGAGCAGTTCTTC
V: TRBV24-1; J: TRBJ1-2; size: .; D: .; CDR3: CATSDERSNYGYTF; DNA: TGTGCCACCAGTGATGAGAGATCAAACTATGGCTACACCTTC
V: TRBV5-5; J: TRBJ2-4; size: .; D: TRBD2; CDR3: CASSLGLAGTLAKNIQYF; DNA: TGTGCCAGCAGCTTGGGACTAGCGGGGACCCTAGCCAAAAACATTCAGTACTTC
V: TRBV5-1; J: TRBJ2-3; size: .; D: .; CDR3: CASSLASWESDTQYF; DNA: TGCGCCAGCAGCTTGGCCTCGTGGGAGTCAGATACGCAGTATTTT
V: TRBV19; J: TRBJ1-5; size: .; D: .; CDR3: CASSVWAQPQHF; DNA: TGTGCCAGTAGTGTCTGGGCCCAGCCCCAGCATTTT
V: TRBV7-9; J: TRBJ2-7; size: .; D: TRBD2; CDR3: CASSPQGGDYEQYF; DNA: TGTGCCAGCAGCCCCCAGGGAGGGGACTACGAGCAGTACTTC
V: TRBV25-1; J: TRBJ2-2; size: .; D: .; CDR3: CASSQGTGELFF; DNA: TGTGCCAGCAGTCAGGGTACCGGGGAGCTGTTTTTT
V: TRBV6-5; J: TRBJ1-5; size: .; D: TRBD1; CDR3: CASSPDRINQPQHF; DNA: TGTGCCAGCAGTCCGGACAGGATCAATCAGCCCCAGCATTTT
V: TRBV28; J: TRBJ2-2; size: .; D: TRBD1; CDR3: CASSTGTGVSGTGELFF; DNA: TGTGCCAGCAGTACCGGGACAGGGGTATCGGGGACCGGGGAGCTGTTTTTT
V: TRBV18; J: TRBJ2-7; size: .; D: .; CDR3: CASSPTGNYEQYF; DNA: TGTGCCAGCTCACCCACAGGGAACTACGAGCAGTACTTC
V: TRBV5-1; J: TRBJ2-7; size: .; D: .; CDR3: CASSPSPLYEQYF; DNA: TGCGCCAGCAGCCCCTCCCCCCTCTACGAGCAGTACTTC
V: TRBV2; J: TRBJ1-1; size: .; D: .; CDR3: CASTPRRGGTTEAFF; DNA: TGTGCCAGCACCCCCAGGAGGGGGGGGACAACTGAAGCTTTCTTT
V: TRBV5-1; J: TRBJ2-1; size: .; D: TRBD2; CDR3: CASSLSLAGANEQFF; DNA: TGCGCCAGCAGCTTGTCACTAGCGGGAGCAAATGAGCAGTTCTTC
V: TRBV5-1; J: TRBJ2-3; size: .; D: TRBD1; CDR3: CASSFYRDRGLIVTDTQYF; DNA: TGCGCCAGCAGCTTTTACCGGGACAGGGGGCTAATCGTGACAGATACGCAGTATTTT
V: TRBV18; J: TRBJ1-1; size: .; D: TRBD1; CDR3: CASSPPMSTGAMNTEAFF; DNA: TGTGCCAGCTCACCACCGATGAGTACAGGGGCCATGAACACTGAAGCTTTCTTT
V: TRBV7-2; J: TRBJ2-1; size: .; D: TRBD2; CDR3: CASSFSGGPYNEQFF; DNA: TGTGCCAGCAGCTTTAGCGGGGGCCCTTACAATGAGCAGTTCTTC
V: TRBV5-4; J: TRBJ2-7; size: .; D: TRBD1; CDR3: CASSFPSDRAEQYF; DNA: TGTGCCAGCAGCTTCCCCTCGGACAGGGCTGAGCAGTACTTC
V: TRBV28; J: TRBJ2-3; size: .; D: TRBD2; CDR3: CASSFYLAGGRNTQYF; DNA: TGTGCCAGCAGTTTTTATCTAGCGGGAGGTAGGAATACGCAGTATTTT
V: TRBV2; J: TRBJ1-6; size: .; D: TRBD1; CDR3: CASSELGVGQYNSPLHF; DNA: TGTGCCAGCAGTGAATTAGGGGTGGGACAGTATAATTCACCCCTCCACTTT
V: TRBV10-3; J: TRBJ1-6; size: .; D: TRBD1; CDR3: CAIKGQGGHSPLHF; DNA: TGTGCCATCAAAGGACAGGGTGGACATTCACCCCTCCACTTT
V: TRBV7-9; J: TRBJ2-7; size: .; D: TRBD1; CDR3: CASSSRQGPGDEQYF; DNA: TGTGCCAGCAGCTCTCGACAGGGGCCGGGGGACGAGCAGTACTTC
V: TRBV19; J: TRBJ1-4; size: .; D: TRBD1; CDR3: CASRRQGPIDEKLFF; DNA: TGTGCCAGTAGAAGACAGGGCCCTATCGATGAAAAACTGTTTTTT
V: TRBV6-2/TRBV6-3; J: TRBJ2-1; size: .; D: .; CDR3: CASSGNTGTGFF; DNA: TGTGCCAGCAGTGGAAACACCGGGACTGGATTCTTC
V: TRBV29-1; J: TRBJ2-3; size: .; D: .; CDR3: CSAGDNPGVADTQYF; DNA: TGCAGCGCAGGGGATAACCCAGGGGTCGCAGATACGCAGTATTTT
V: TRBV7-6; J: TRBJ1-1; size: .; D: .; CDR3: CASSLDLTNTEAFF; DNA: TGTGCCAGCAGCTTAGACCTGACAAACACTGAAGCTTTCTTT
V: TRBV6-5; J: TRBJ1-1; size: .; D: TRBD1; CDR3: CASRNGDSNLKAFF; DNA: TGTGCCAGCAGGAACGGGGACAGCAACTTAAAAGCTTTCTTT
V: TRBV11-2; J: TRBJ2-7; size: .; D: .; CDR3: CASSLDGVRYLGEQYF; DNA: TGTGCCAGCAGCTTAGACGGCGTGCGGTACTTAGGCGAGCAGTACTTC
V: TRBV6-2/TRBV6-3; J: TRBJ2-7; size: .; D: .; CDR3: CASSQTPREQYF; DNA: TGTGCCAGCAGTCAGACACCCCGGGAGCAGTACTTC
V: TRBV28; J: TRBJ2-7; size: .; D: TRBD1; CDR3: CASVGTGYYEQYF; DNA: TGTGCCAGCGTTGGGACAGGGTATTACGAGCAGTACTTC
V: TRBV19; J: TRBJ1-2; size: .; D: .; CDR3: CASSFGSPYGYTF; DNA: TGTGCCAGTAGTTTCGGGTCCCCTTATGGCTACACCTTC
V: TRBV12-3/TRBV12-4; J: TRBJ2-7; size: .; D: TRBD2; CDR3: CASSFGGAHEQYF; DNA: TGTGCCAGCAGTTTCGGGGGGGCACACGAGCAGTACTTC
V: TRBV28; J: TRBJ1-4; size: few; D: .; CDR3: CASSFPGGEKLFF; DNA: TGTGCCAGCAGTTTTCCTGGAGGGGAAAAACTGTTTTTT
V: TRBV7-6; J: TRBJ2-2; size: once; D: TRBD1; CDR3: CASSTPRDSANTGELFF; DNA: TGTGCCAGCAGCACACCCCGGGACAGCGCGAACACCGGGGAGCTGTTTTTT